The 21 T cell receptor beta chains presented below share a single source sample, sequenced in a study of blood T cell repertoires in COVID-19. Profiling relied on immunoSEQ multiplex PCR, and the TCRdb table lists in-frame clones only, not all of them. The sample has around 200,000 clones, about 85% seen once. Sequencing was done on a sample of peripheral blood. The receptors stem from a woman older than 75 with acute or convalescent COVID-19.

The CDR3 protein is CASSVRTLHPYEQYF. CDR3 coding DNA: TGTGCCAGCAGCGTCCGGACACTACACCCCTACGAGCAGTACTTC. This chain connects TRBV6-5 to TRBJ2-7, with D possibly TRBD1 on 5 matching bases. Germline CDR1 MNHEY, CDR2 SVGAGI. The CDR3 runs 15 residues. Trimming removed 6 bases from V and 2 bases from J, with 17 bases in between.

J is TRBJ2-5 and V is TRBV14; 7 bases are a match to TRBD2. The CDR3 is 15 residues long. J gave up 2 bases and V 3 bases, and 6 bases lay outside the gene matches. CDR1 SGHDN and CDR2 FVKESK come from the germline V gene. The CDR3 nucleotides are TGTGCCAGCAGCCAGGGAGGGCGAAAACAAGAGACCCAGTACTTC. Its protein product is CASSQGGRKQETQYF.

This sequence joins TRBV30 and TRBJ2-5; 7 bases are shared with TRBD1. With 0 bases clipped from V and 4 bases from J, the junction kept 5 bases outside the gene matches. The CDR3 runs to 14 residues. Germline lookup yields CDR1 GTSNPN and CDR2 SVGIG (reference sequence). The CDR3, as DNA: TGTGCCTGGAGTGTGAGGGCAGGGGGAGAGACCCAGTACTTC. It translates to CAWSVRAGGETQYF. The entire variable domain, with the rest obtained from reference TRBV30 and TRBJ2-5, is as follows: SQTIHQWPATLVQPVGSPLSLECTVEGTSNPNLYWYRQAAGRGLQLLFYSVGIGQISSEVPQNLSASRPQDRQFILSSKKLLLSDSGFYLCAWSVRAGGETQYFGPGTRLLVL.

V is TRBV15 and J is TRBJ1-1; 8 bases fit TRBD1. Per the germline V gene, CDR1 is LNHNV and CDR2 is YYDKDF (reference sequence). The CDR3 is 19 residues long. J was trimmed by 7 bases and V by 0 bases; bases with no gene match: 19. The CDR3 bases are TGTGCCACCAGCAGAGATGTTCAGGGGACAGGACGCTTTAAAATTGAAGCTTTCTTT. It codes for CATSRDVQGTGRFKIEAFF.

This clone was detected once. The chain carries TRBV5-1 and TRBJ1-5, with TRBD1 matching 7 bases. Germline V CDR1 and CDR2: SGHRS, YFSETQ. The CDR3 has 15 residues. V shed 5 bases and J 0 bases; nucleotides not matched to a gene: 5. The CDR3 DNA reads TGCGCCAGCAGTCCGACAGGGCTTAGCAATCAGCCCCAGCATTTT. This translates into CASSPTGLSNQPQHF.

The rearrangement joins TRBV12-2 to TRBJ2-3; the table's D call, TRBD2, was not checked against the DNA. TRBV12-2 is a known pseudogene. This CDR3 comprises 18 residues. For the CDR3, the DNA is TGTGCAAGTCGCTTCGCGCATCATGGCGGCTCTGGTCCAGATACGCAGTATTTT. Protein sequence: CASRFAHHGGSGPDTQYF.

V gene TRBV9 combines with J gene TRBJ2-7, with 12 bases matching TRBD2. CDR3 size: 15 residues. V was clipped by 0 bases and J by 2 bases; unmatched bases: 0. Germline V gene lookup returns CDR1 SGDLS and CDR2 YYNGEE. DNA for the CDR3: TGTGCCAGCAGCGTAGGACTAGCGGGGGCCTACGAGCAGTACTTC. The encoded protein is CASSVGLAGAYEQYF.

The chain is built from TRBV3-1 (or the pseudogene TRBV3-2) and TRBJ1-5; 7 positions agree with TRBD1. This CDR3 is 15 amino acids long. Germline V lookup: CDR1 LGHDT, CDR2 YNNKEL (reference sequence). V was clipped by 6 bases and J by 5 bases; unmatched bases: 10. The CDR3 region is CASSTGQVRDQPQHF. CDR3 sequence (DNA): TGTGCCAGCAGTACAGGACAGGTGCGCGATCAGCCCCAGCATTTT.

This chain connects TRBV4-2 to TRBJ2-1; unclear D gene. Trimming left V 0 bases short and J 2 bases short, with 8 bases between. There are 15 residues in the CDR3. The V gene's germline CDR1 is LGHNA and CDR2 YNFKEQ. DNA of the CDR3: TGTGCCAGCAGCCAAGATAACTACGCCTACAATGAGCAGTTCTTC. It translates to CASSQDNYAYNEQFF.

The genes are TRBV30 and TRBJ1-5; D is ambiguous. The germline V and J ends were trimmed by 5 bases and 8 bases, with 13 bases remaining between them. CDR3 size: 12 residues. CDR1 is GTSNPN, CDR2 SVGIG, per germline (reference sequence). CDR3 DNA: TGTGCCTGGGCATTGGCGGGAAAGCCCCAGCATTTT. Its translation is CAWALAGKPQHF.

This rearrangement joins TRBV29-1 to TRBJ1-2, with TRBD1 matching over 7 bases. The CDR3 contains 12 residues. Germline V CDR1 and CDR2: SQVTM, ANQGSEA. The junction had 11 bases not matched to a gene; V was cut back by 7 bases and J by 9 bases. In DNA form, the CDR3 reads TGCAGCGCGCAGACAGGGCCGGATAGCTACACCTTC. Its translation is CSAQTGPDSYTF.

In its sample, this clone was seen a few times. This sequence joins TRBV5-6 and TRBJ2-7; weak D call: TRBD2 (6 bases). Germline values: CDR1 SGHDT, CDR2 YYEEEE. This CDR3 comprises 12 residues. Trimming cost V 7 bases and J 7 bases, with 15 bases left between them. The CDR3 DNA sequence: TGTGCCAGCTCCCGGAGGAGGGGTGAGCAGTACTTC. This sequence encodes CASSRRRGEQYF. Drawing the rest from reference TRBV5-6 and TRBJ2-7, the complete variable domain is DAGVTQSPTHLIKTRGQQVTLRCSPKSGHDTVSWYQQALGQGPQFIFQYYEEEERQRGNFPDRFSGHQFPNYSSELNVNALLLGDSALYLCASSRRRGEQYFGPGTRLTVT.

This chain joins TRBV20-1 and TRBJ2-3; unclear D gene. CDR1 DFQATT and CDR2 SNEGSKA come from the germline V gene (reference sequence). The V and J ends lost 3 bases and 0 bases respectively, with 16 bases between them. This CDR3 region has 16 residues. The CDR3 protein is CSASGGSLPSTDTQYF. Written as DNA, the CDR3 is TGCAGTGCTAGTGGTGGCTCGCTGCCTAGCACAGATACGCAGTATTTT.

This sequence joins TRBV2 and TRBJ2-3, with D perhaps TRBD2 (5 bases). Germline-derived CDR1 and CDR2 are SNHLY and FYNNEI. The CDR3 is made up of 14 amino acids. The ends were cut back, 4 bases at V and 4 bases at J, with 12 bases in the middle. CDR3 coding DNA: TGTGCCAGCAGTGTACGGGGATCCCCAGATACGCAGTATTTT. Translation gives CASSVRGSPDTQYF. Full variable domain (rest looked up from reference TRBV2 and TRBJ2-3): EPEVTQTPSHQVTQMGQEVILRCVPISNHLYFYWYRQILGQKVEFLVSFYNNEISEKSEIFDDQFSVERPDGSNFTLKIRSTKLEDSAMYFCASSVRGSPDTQYFGPGTRLTVL.

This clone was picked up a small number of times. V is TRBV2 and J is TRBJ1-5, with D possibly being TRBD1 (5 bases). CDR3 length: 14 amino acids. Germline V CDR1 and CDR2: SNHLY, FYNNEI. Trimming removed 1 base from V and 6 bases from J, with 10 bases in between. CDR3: CASSEGRGFQPQHF. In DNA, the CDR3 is TGTGCCAGCAGTGAAGGACGGGGGTTTCAGCCCCAGCATTTT. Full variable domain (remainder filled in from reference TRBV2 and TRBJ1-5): EPEVTQTPSHQVTQMGQEVILRCVPISNHLYFYWYRQILGQKVEFLVSFYNNEISEKSEIFDDQFSVERPDGSNFTLKIRSTKLEDSAMYFCASSEGRGFQPQHFGDGTRLSIL.

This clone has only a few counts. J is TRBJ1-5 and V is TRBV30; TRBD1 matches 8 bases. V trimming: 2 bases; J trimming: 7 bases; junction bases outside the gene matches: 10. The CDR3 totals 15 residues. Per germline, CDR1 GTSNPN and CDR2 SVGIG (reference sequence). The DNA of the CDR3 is TGTGCCTGGAGTACACGCGGACAGGGCCGGCAGCCCCAGCATTTT. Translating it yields CAWSTRGQGRQPQHF.

The CDR3 loop is CASSPQIVSYNSPLHF. The DNA of the CDR3 is TGTGCCAGCAGTCCCCAGATCGTCTCCTATAATTCACCCCTCCACTTT. The chain employs TRBV27 and TRBJ1-6; unclear D gene. CDR1 MNHEY and CDR2 SMNVEV come from the germline V gene (reference sequence). The CDR3 totals 16 residues. V lost 5 bases, J lost 0 bases, and 11 bases lay in between.

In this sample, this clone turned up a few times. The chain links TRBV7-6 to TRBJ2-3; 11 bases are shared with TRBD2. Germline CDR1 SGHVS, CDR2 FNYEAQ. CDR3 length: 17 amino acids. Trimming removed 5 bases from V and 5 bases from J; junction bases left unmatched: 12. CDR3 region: CASSPIIAGGPGDTQYF. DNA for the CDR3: TGTGCCAGCAGCCCGATTATAGCGGGAGGGCCAGGAGATACGCAGTATTTT.

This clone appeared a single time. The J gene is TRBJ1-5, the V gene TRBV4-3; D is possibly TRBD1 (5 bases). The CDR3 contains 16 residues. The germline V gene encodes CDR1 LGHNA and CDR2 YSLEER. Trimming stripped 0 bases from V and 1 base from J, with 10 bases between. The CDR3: CASSQDGPGSNQPQHF. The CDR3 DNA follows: TGCGCCAGCAGCCAAGACGGACCAGGGAGCAATCAGCCCCAGCATTTT.

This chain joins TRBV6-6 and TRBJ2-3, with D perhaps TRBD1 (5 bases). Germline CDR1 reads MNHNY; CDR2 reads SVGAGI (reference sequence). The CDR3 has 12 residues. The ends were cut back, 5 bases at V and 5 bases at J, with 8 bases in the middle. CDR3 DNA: TGTGCCAGCAGTATTCAGGGAGATACGCAGTATTTT. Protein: CASSIQGDTQYF.

The CDR3 loop is CASSSQGAHEQFF. The CDR3 coding sequence is TGTGCCAGCAGCTCTCAGGGTGCCCATGAGCAGTTCTTC. The chain has TRBV11-2 and TRBJ2-1; possible D gene TRBD1, 5 bases. This CDR3 contains 13 residues. Trimming removed 4 bases from V and 8 bases from J, with 12 bases in between. Germline CDR1 and CDR2: SGHAT and FQNNGV.